The T cell receptor (beta chain) described here comes from a study of shared clonotypes between healthy human individuals. Findings of the study overall: Estimated clonotype richness was generally higher in naive than memory subsets.

The length of the CDR3 is 16 residues. A note on this clone: Its specificity is unknown.

Method: immunoSEQ multiplex PCR; TCRdb's copy keeps in-frame clones and lacks some. The sample has around 2.1 million clones; more than 90% are singletons. The sequencing input was naive CD4+ T cells sorted from blood. Subset specified: CD45RA+ positively selected. The chain employs TRBV12-2 and TRBJ2-3. TRBV12-2 is shown as a pseudogene. The TCR comes from a man aged 18-30 years in good health. The CDR3, as DNA: TGTGCAAGTCGTCCTTTTCTACGGCGTAGCACAGATACGCAGTATTTT. Translating it yields CASRPFLRRSTDTQYF.